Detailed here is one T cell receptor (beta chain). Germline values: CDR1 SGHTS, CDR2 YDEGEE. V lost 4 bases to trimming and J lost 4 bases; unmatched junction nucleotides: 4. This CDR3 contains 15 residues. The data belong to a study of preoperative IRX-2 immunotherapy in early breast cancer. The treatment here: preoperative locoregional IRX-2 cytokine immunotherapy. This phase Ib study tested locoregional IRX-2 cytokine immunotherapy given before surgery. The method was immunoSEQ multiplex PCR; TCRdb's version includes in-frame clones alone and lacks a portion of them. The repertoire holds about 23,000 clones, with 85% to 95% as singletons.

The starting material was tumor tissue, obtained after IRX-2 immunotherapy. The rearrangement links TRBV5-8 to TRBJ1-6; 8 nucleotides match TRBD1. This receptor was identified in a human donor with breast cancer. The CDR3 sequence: CASSPRTGYNSPLHF. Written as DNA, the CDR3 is TGTGCCAGCAGCCCACGGACAGGGTATAATTCACCCCTCCACTTT. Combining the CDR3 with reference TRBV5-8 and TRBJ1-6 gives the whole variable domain EAGVTQSPTHLIKTRGQQATLRCSPISGHTSVYWYQQALGLGLQFLLWYDEGEERNRGNFPPRFSGRQFPNYSSELNVNALELEDSALYLCASSPRTGYNSPLHFGNGTRLTVT.